What follows are 31 T cell receptor beta chains derived from one specimen sequenced in a study of cytomegalovirus exposure and HLA in healthy donors. The PCR ran on 60 Vbeta and 13 Jbeta primers. The repertoire was sequenced with immunoSEQ multiplex PCR; TCRdb's copy has only in-frame clones and lacks some. The profile shows 97,000 or so clones, less than 90% of them singletons. The material sequenced was PBMCs. All receptors come from a man between 35 and 55 years old in good health and CMV-seronegative.

This chain links TRBV19 with TRBJ2-2; no clear D gene. CDR1 LNHDA and CDR2 SQIVND come from the germline V gene (reference sequence). The CDR3 length is 14 residues. V was shortened by 3 bases and J by 0 bases, with 5 bases between the two germline ends. CDR3 in amino acids: CASSISSNTGELFF. The CDR3 DNA reads as TGTGCCAGTAGTATCTCCTCGAACACCGGGGAGCTGTTTTTT.

This chain connects TRBV13 to TRBJ1-1; D might be TRBD1 (6 bases). CDR3 length equals 16 residues. Germline V lookup: CDR1 PRHDT, CDR2 FYEKMQ (reference sequence). Trimming shortened V by 1 base and J by 10 bases, and 22 bases separated the two germline ends. DNA of the CDR3: TGTGCCAGCAGCTTAGAAGGTAACAGGGTCCCAAGGAGAGCTTTCTTT. Residues: CASSLEGNRVPRRAFF.

The chain has TRBV29-1 and TRBJ2-1, with TRBD2 matching over 12 bases. V was pared by 0 bases and J by 1 base, with 4 bases of the junction left unmatched. Looked up from germline, CDR1 is SQVTM and CDR2 is ANQGSEA. The CDR3 runs to 17 residues. The CDR3 loop reads CSVEDPLAGGSYNEQFF. The CDR3 region has the DNA TGCAGCGTTGAAGACCCACTAGCGGGGGGTTCCTACAATGAGCAGTTCTTC.

This clone was recorded only once. The chain carries TRBV12-5 and TRBJ2-7; D may be TRBD2 (5 bases). CDR3 size: 13 residues. Germline CDR1 LGHNT, CDR2 FRNRAP. The CDR3 bases are TGTGTCCGGCGTAGCGACAAATCCTACGAGCAGTACTTC. As protein: CVRRSDKSYEQYF.

The rearrangement joins TRBV6-4 to TRBJ1-5; the D is unclear. CDR1 and CDR2 from the germline V gene are MRHNA and SNTAGT. The CDR3 is 18 residues long. Trimming removed 0 bases at V and 1 base at J, with 16 bases between. CDR3 sequence reads: CASSDSFDLELSNQPQHF. The CDR3 coding sequence is TGTGCCAGCAGTGACTCCTTTGATTTGGAACTAAGCAATCAGCCCCAGCATTTT.

The CDR3 sequence is CASSSGTGTDTQYF. CDR3 coding DNA: TGTGCCAGCAGCTCCGGGACAGGGACAGATACGCAGTATTTT. The genes are TRBV21-1 and TRBJ2-3; no check of the table's D call, TRBD1, against the DNA was made. TRBV21-1 is a known pseudogene. The CDR3 totals 14 residues.

This chain links TRBV5-1 with TRBJ1-6; 7 bases match TRBD1. The germline CDR1 and CDR2 sequences are SGHRS and YFSETQ. The CDR3 has 14 amino acids. J was trimmed by 9 bases and V by 3 bases; bases with no gene match: 6. The CDR3 sequence: CASSSRTGSSPLHF. For the CDR3, the DNA is TGCGCCAGCAGCTCCAGGACAGGATCTTCACCCCTCCACTTT.

The chain recombines TRBV7-9 with TRBJ2-1; D unclear. Trimming took off 2 bases at V and 5 bases at J, with 7 bases between the two ends. The V gene's germline CDR1 is SEHNR and CDR2 FQNEAQ (reference sequence). This CDR3 is 13 amino acids long. CDR3 bases: TGTGCCAGCAGCTTAACCGGAGACAATGAGCAGTTCTTC. Its translation: CASSLTGDNEQFF.

This sequence joins TRBV10-3 and TRBJ1-3, with TRBD1 as a possible D gene (6 bases). Per germline, CDR1 ENHRY and CDR2 SYGVKD. V was clipped by 5 bases and J by 0 bases, with 14 bases between them. The CDR3 totals 16 residues. The CDR3 here is CAISLLEGGSGNTIYF. The DNA of the CDR3 is TGTGCCATCAGTCTTCTCGAAGGGGGCTCTGGAAACACCATATATTTT.

The J gene is TRBJ2-5, the V gene TRBV5-8; D gene uncertain. The ends were cut back, 2 bases at V and 4 bases at J, with 3 bases in the middle. The CDR3 totals 11 residues. Germline assignment: CDR1 SGHTS and CDR2 YDEGEE. Here the CDR3 reads CASSFRETQYF. The CDR3 DNA reads as TGTGCCAGCAGCTTCAGAGAGACCCAGTACTTC. The variable domain in full, with the rest retrieved from reference TRBV5-8 and TRBJ2-5, is EAGVTQSPTHLIKTRGQQATLRCSPISGHTSVYWYQQALGLGLQFLLWYDEGEERNRGNFPPRFSGRQFPNYSSELNVNALELEDSALYLCASSFRETQYFGPGTRLLVL.

V usage is TRBV5-4 and J usage is TRBJ2-3; 9 bases are a match to TRBD1. Germline CDR1 reads SGHNT; CDR2 reads YYREEE (reference sequence). The length of the CDR3 is 14 residues. V gave up 4 bases and J gave up 4 bases; unmatched junction bases: 4. This CDR3 is CASSPGQGPDTQYF. For the CDR3, the DNA is TGTGCCAGCAGCCCAGGACAGGGGCCAGATACGCAGTATTTT.

The gene calls are TRBV7-9 and TRBJ2-5; D gene uncertain. Germline lookup yields CDR1 SEHNR and CDR2 FQNEAQ (reference sequence). The CDR3 consists of 14 residues. Trimming removed 1 base at V and 5 bases at J, with 11 bases between. The CDR3 loop reads CASSLGDSWETQYF. The CDR3 nucleotides read TGTGCCAGCAGCTTAGGAGACTCCTGGGAGACCCAGTACTTC.

The chain has TRBV19 and TRBJ1-3; D uncertain. V was trimmed by 0 bases and J by 0 bases, leaving 12 bases between them. This CDR3 is 17 amino acids long. CDR1 is LNHDA and CDR2 is SQIVND in the germline V gene (reference sequence). CDR3 nucleotides: TGTGCCAGTAGTATAGAATTCGGACTGTTCTCTGGAAACACCATATATTTT. Translated: CASSIEFGLFSGNTIYF.

V usage is TRBV6-5 and J usage is TRBJ2-2; D gene uncertain. CDR1 MNHEY and CDR2 SVGAGI come from the germline V gene. V gave up 2 bases and J gave up 3 bases, with 4 bases separating them. The CDR3 contains 13 residues. This CDR3 is CASSYQDTGELFF. The CDR3 DNA follows: TGTGCCAGCAGTTACCAGGACACCGGGGAGCTGTTTTTT.

The V call is TRBV5-8, the J call TRBJ1-3, with TRBD1 identical over 8 bases. CDR1 SGHTS and CDR2 YDEGEE come from the germline V gene. The CDR3 runs 18 residues. Unmatched junction bases numbered 10, after V lost 2 bases and J lost 0 bases. The CDR3 here is CASSFWGGQGGSGNTIYF. CDR3 DNA sequence: TGTGCCAGCAGCTTTTGGGGCGGACAGGGAGGCTCTGGAAACACCATATATTTT.

The gene calls are TRBV7-9 and TRBJ2-5; 15 nucleotides match TRBD2. After removal of 4 bases from V and 5 bases from J, the junction contained 8 bases not matched to a gene. CDR3 length equals 17 residues. Germline V lookup: CDR1 SEHNR, CDR2 FQNEAQ (reference sequence). The CDR3 DNA is TGTGCCAGCAGCTCCGGACTAGCGGGGGGGCGGACGGAGACCCAGTACTTC. Protein: CASSSGLAGGRTETQYF.

The J gene is TRBJ1-2, the V gene TRBV30; D gene uncertain. The V gene's germline CDR1 is GTSNPN and CDR2 SVGIG (reference sequence). V was clipped by 3 bases and J by 2 bases, with 22 bases between them. This CDR3 comprises 17 residues. Here the CDR3 reads CAWRAPSSWTSNYGYTF. The CDR3 coding sequence is TGTGCCTGGAGGGCCCCCAGTTCGTGGACTTCAAACTATGGCTACACCTTC.

This clone appeared once. V gene TRBV5-6 combines with J gene TRBJ2-7, with unresolved D. Per the germline V gene, CDR1 is SGHDT and CDR2 is YYEEEE. Trimming shortened V by 4 bases and J by 2 bases, and 13 bases separated the two germline ends. This CDR3 region has 14 residues. In nucleotides, the CDR3 is TGTGCCAGCAGCGGAGAGCCGGGTACCTACGAGCAGTACTTC. Protein: CASSGEPGTYEQYF.

The V and J genes are TRBV4-2 and TRBJ2-1; D might be TRBD2 (6 bases). This CDR3 comprises 16 residues. The V end lost 4 bases, the J end lost 1 base, and 14 bases lay between the germline ends. CDR1 is LGHNA, CDR2 YNFKEQ, per germline. CDR3: CASSPAGTGSYNEQFF. CDR3 DNA sequence: TGTGCCAGCAGCCCCGCCGGGACTGGGTCCTACAATGAGCAGTTCTTC.

The chain employs TRBV19 and TRBJ1-6; 8 bases align to TRBD1. The CDR3 consists of 15 residues. The V gene's germline CDR1 is LNHDA and CDR2 SQIVND (reference sequence). The V and J ends lost 7 bases and 7 bases, in that order; junction bases with no gene match: 9. The CDR3 protein is CASNSGGGKNSPLHF. The CDR3 coding sequence is TGTGCCAGTAATTCAGGGGGCGGAAAAAATTCACCCCTCCACTTT.

The chain uses TRBV13 and TRBJ1-2; 7 nucleotides match TRBD1. Per the germline V gene, CDR1 is PRHDT and CDR2 is FYEKMQ (reference sequence). Trimming cost V 0 bases and J 2 bases; bases outside gene matches: 0. This CDR3 region has 14 residues. The CDR3 DNA is TGTGCCAGCAGCTTAGGGACAGGGAACTATGGCTACACCTTC. Its protein is CASSLGTGNYGYTF.

This sequence joins TRBV27 and TRBJ2-7; 7 nucleotides match TRBD1. This CDR3 comprises 16 residues. CDR1 is MNHEY and CDR2 is SMNVEV in the germline V gene (reference sequence). Trimming cost V 3 bases and J 4 bases; bases outside gene matches: 12. CDR3 coding DNA: TGTGCCAGCAGTTTCGATCGCAGGGGGTTCGCGTACGAGCAGTACTTC. Translating it yields CASSFDRRGFAYEQYF.

This rearrangement joins TRBV27 to TRBJ2-1; 7 positions agree with TRBD2. Per germline, CDR1 MNHEY and CDR2 SMNVEV (reference sequence). The junction had 7 bases not matched to a gene; V was cut back by 7 bases and J by 4 bases. The CDR3 covers 14 residues. CDR3 in amino acids: CASTGGGGYNEQFF. The CDR3, as DNA: TGTGCCAGCACGGGAGGAGGAGGTTACAATGAGCAGTTCTTC.

V and J are TRBV7-2 and TRBJ2-2; no clear D gene. Trimming removed 6 bases at V and 0 bases at J, with 17 bases between. This CDR3 region has 17 residues. Looked up from germline, CDR1 is SGHTA and CDR2 is FQGNSA. CDR3 loop: CASRGRLGPSNTGELFF. CDR3 sequence (DNA): TGTGCCAGCAGGGGTCGACTCGGCCCGTCGAACACCGGGGAGCTGTTTTTT. The full variable domain, completed using reference TRBV7-2 and TRBJ2-2, is GAGVSQSPSNKVTEKGKDVELRCDPISGHTALYWYRQSLGQGLEFLIYFQGNSAPDKSGLPSDRFSAERTGGSVSTLTIQRTQQEDSAVYLCASRGRLGPSNTGELFFGEGSRLTVL.

The rearrangement links TRBV7-2 to TRBJ2-4, with 7 bases identical to TRBD1. Germline CDR1 is SGHTA and CDR2 is FQGNSA. The V gene end was trimmed by 5 bases and the J gene end by 6 bases; junction bases not matched to a gene: 10. CDR3 length equals 15 residues. CDR3 protein: CASSNRGGDGNIQYF. The CDR3 DNA sequence: TGTGCCAGCAGCAACAGGGGTGGGGATGGAAACATTCAGTACTTC.

This clone was counted between two and nine times. This chain connects TRBV7-9 to TRBJ1-1; 7 bases line up with TRBD1. J was trimmed by 2 bases and V by 7 bases; bases with no gene match: 7. The CDR3 runs 14 residues. The germline V gene has CDR1 SEHNR and CDR2 FQNEAQ (reference sequence). The CDR3 here is CASKRRDSNTEAFF. The CDR3 nucleotides read TGTGCCAGCAAACGCCGGGACAGCAACACTGAAGCTTTCTTT.

V gene TRBV4-1 combines with J gene TRBJ1-1; D ambiguous. Trimming pared 0 bases from V and 1 base from J, leaving 12 bases between. Germline values: CDR1 MGHRA, CDR2 YSYEKL. This CDR3 spans 16 amino acids. Here the CDR3 reads CASSQDIGATNTEAFF. In DNA, the CDR3 is TGCGCCAGCAGCCAAGATATCGGAGCTACGAACACTGAAGCTTTCTTT.

This clone was observed a handful of times. V gene TRBV5-4 combines with J gene TRBJ2-7, with TRBD1 identical over 9 bases. The trim removed 3 bases at V and 0 bases at J, leaving 4 bases unmatched. The CDR3 spans 15 residues. Germline V lookup: CDR1 SGHNT, CDR2 YYREEE (reference sequence). For the CDR3, the DNA is TGTGCCAGCAGCTCTGACAGGGGGGTCTCCTACGAGCAGTACTTC. It encodes CASSSDRGVSYEQYF.

This clone was seen a few times. The V gene is TRBV4-2, the J gene TRBJ1-6; D might be TRBD1 (5 bases). CDR3 length: 15 residues. Germline CDR1 reads LGHNA; CDR2 reads YNFKEQ. The V and J ends lost 2 bases and 10 bases respectively, with 15 bases between them. CDR3 sequence reads: CASSQNLRVNSPLHF. CDR3 bases: TGTGCCAGCAGCCAAAATCTCAGGGTTAACTCACCCCTCCACTTT.

The V call is TRBV5-1, the J call TRBJ1-5; D not resolved. Germline V gives CDR1 SGHRS, CDR2 YFSETQ. Trimming stripped 1 base from V and 4 bases from J, with 6 bases between. The CDR3 consists of 13 residues. The CDR3 DNA reads TGCGCCAGCAGCTTGTCGGAGAATCAGCCCCAGCATTTT. Translating it yields CASSLSENQPQHF. Complete variable domain (other parts from reference TRBV5-1 and TRBJ1-5): KAGVTQTPRYLIKTRGQQVTLSCSPISGHRSVSWYQQTPGQGLQFLFEYFSETQRNKGNFPGRFSGRQFSNSRSEMNVSTLELGDSALYLCASSLSENQPQHFGDGTRLSIL.

This chain joins TRBV27 and TRBJ1-5; no firm D call. Germline V gives CDR1 MNHEY, CDR2 SMNVEV (reference sequence). The CDR3 sequence is 13 residues long. Trimming removed 0 bases from V and 9 bases from J, with 9 bases in between. The CDR3 DNA reads as TGTGCCAGCAGTTTATCCCATTCGGGGCCCCAGCATTTT. The encoded protein is CASSLSHSGPQHF.